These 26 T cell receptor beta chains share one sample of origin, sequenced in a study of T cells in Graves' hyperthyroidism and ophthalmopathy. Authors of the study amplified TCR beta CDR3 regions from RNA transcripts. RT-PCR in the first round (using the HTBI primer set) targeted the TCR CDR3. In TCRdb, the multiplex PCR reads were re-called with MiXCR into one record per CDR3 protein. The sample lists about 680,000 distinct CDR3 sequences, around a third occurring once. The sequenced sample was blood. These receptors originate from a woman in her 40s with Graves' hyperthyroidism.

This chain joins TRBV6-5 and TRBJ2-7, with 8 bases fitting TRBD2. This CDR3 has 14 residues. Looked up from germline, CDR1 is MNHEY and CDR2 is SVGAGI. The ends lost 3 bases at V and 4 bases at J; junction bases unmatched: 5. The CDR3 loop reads CASSYSGMSYEQYF. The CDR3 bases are TGTGCCAGCAGTTATAGCGGGATGTCGTACGAGCAGTACTTC.

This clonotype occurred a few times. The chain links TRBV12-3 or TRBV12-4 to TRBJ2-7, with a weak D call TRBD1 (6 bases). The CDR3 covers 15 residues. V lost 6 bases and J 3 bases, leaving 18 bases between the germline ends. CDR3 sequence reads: CASSKDRAVRYEQYF. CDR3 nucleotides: TGTGCCAGCAGCAAGGACAGAGCGGTTCGCTACGAGCAGTACTTC.

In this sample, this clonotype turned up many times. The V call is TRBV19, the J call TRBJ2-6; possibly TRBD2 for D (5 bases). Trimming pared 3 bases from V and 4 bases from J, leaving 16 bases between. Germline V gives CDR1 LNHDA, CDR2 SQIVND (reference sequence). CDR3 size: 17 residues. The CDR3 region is CASSIRSGIEGANVLTF. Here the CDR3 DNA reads TGTGCCAGTAGTATCAGGTCCGGGATTGAGGGGGCCAACGTCCTGACTTTC.

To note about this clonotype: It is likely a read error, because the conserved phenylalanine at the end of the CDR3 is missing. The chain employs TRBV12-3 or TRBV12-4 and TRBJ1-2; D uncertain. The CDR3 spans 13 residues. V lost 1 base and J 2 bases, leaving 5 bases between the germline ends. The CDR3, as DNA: TGTGCCAGCAGTTTAGGAACAAACTATGGCTACACCCTC. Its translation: CASSLGTNYGYTL.

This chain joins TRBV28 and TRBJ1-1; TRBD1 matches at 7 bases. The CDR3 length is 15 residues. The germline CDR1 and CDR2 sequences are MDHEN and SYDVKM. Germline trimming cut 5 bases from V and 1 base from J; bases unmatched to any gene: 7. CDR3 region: CASSPPGQRNTEAFF. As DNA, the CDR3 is TGTGCCAGCAGTCCTCCGGGACAGCGGAACACTGAAGCTTTCTTT.

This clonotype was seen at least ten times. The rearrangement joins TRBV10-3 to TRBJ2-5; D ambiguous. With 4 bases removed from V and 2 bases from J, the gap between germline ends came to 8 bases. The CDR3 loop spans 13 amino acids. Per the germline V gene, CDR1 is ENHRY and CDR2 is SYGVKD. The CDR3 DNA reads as TGTGCCATCAGTGCCTTACAGCAAGAGACCCAGTACTTC. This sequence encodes CAISALQQETQYF.

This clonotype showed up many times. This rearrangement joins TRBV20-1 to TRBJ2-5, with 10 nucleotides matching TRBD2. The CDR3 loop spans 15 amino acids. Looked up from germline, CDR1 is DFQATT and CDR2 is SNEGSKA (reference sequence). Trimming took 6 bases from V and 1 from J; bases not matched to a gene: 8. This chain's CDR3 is CSAQLAGALQETQYF. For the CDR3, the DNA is TGCAGTGCGCAGCTAGCGGGGGCCCTCCAAGAGACCCAGTACTTC.

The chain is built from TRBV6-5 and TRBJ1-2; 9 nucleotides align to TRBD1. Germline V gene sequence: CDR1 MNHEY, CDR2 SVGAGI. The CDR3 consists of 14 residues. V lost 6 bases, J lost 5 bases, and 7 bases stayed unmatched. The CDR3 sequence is CASRGQGRWYGYTF. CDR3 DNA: TGTGCCAGCAGAGGACAGGGGCGATGGTATGGCTACACCTTC.

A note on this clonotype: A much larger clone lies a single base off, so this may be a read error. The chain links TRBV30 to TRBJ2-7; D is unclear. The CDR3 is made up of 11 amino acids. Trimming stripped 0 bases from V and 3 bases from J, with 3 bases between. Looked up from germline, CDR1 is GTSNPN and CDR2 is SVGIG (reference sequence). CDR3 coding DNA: TGTGCCTGGAGTGTAAACTACGAGCAGTACTTC. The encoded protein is CAWSVNYEQYF.

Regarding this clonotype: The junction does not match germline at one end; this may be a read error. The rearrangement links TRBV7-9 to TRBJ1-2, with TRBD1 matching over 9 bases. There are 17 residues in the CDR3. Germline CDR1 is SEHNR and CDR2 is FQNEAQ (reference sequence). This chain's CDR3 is CASSHRLGDRENYGYTF. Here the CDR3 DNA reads TGCGCCAGCAGCCACCGTCTTGGGGACAGGGAGAACTATGGCTACACCTTC.

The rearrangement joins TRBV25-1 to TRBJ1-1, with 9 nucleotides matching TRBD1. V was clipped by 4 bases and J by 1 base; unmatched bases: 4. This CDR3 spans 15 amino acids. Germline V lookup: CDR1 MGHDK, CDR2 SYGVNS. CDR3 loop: CASSGPDRGNTEAFF. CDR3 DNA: TGTGCCAGCAGTGGCCCGGACAGGGGGAACACTGAAGCTTTCTTT.

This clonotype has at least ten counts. CDR3 in amino acids: CASSQGRGTEAFF. The CDR3 DNA sequence: TGTGCCAGCAGCCAAGGGAGGGGGACTGAAGCTTTCTTT. This chain connects TRBV7-9 to TRBJ1-1, with TRBD1 as a possible D gene (6 bases). CDR1 and CDR2 from the germline V gene are SEHNR and FQNEAQ (reference sequence). CDR3 size: 13 residues. The germline V and J ends were trimmed by 5 bases and 5 bases, with 12 bases remaining between them.

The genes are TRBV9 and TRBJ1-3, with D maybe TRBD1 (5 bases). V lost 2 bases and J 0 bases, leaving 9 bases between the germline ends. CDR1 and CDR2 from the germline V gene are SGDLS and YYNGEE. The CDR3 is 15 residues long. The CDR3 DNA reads TGTGCCAGCAGCGTTGAGACAGACTCTGGAAACACCATATATTTT. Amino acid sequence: CASSVETDSGNTIYF. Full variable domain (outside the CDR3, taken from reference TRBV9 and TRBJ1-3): DSGVTQTPKHLITATGQRVTLRCSPRSGDLSVYWYQQSLDQGLQFLIQYYNGEERAKGNILERFSAQQFPDLHSELNLSSLELGDSALYFCASSVETDSGNTIYFGEGSWLTVV.

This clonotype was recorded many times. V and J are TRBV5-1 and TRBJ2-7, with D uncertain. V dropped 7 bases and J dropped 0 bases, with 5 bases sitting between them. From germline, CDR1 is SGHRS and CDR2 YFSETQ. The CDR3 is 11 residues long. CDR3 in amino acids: CASASSYEQYF. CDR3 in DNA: TGCGCCAGCGCGAGCTCCTACGAGCAGTACTTC. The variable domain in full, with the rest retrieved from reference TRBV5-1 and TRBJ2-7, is KAGVTQTPRYLIKTRGQQVTLSCSPISGHRSVSWYQQTPGQGLQFLFEYFSETQRNKGNFPGRFSGRQFSNSRSEMNVSTLELGDSALYLCASASSYEQYFGPGTRLTVT.

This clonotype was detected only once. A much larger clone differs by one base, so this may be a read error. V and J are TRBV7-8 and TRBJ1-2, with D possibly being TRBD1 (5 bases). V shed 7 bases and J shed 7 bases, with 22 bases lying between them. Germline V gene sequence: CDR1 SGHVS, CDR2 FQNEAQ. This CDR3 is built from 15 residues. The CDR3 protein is CASIPTPGEVGGYTF. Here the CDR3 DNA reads TGTGCCAGCATCCCAACCCCGGGGGAGGTGGGTGGCTACACCTTC.

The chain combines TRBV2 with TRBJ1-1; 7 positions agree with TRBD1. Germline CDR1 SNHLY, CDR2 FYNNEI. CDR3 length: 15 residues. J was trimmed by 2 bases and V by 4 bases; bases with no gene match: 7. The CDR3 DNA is TGTGCCAGCAGTGTGACAGGGTCCGGTAACACTGAAGCTTTCTTT. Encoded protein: CASSVTGSGNTEAFF.

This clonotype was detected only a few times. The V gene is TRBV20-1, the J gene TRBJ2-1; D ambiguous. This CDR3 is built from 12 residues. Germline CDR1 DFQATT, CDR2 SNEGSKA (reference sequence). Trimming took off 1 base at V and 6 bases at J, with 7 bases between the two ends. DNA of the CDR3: TGCAGTGCTAGAGGGGTCGGCAATGAGCAGTTCTTC. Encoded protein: CSARGVGNEQFF.

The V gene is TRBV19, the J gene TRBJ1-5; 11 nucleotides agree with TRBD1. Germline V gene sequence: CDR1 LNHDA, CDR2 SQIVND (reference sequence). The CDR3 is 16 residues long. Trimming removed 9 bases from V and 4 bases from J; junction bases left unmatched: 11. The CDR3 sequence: CASRESGTGGNQPQHF. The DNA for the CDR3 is TGTGCCAGCAGAGAGAGCGGGACAGGGGGTAATCAGCCCCAGCATTTT. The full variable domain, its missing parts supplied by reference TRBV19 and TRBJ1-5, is DGGITQSPKYLFRKEGQNVTLSCEQNLNHDAMYWYRQDPGQGLRLIYYSQIVNDFQKGDIAEGYSVSREKKESFPLTVTSAQKNPTAFYLCASRESGTGGNQPQHFGDGTRLSIL.

Here the CDR3 DNA reads TGTGCCAGCAGGCTCAGGGACAGGGGGGACATCGAGCAGTACTTC. Residues: CASRLRDRGDIEQYF. The chain joins TRBV2 to TRBJ2-7; 11 bases are shared with TRBD1. Germline CDR1 reads SNHLY; CDR2 reads FYNNEI. The CDR3 loop spans 15 amino acids. J gave up 6 bases and V 6 bases, and 10 bases lay outside the gene matches. Combining the CDR3 with reference TRBV2 and TRBJ2-7 gives the whole variable domain EPEVTQTPSHQVTQMGQEVILRCVPISNHLYFYWYRQILGQKVEFLVSFYNNEISEKSEIFDDQFSVERPDGSNFTLKIRSTKLEDSAMYFCASRLRDRGDIEQYFGPGTRLTVT.

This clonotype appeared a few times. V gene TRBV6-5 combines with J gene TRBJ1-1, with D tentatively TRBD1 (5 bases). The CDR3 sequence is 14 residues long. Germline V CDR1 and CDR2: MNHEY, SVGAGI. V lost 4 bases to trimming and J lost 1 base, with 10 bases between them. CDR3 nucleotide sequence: TGTGCCAGCAGTTCACCAGGGACGAACACTGAAGCTTTCTTT. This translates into CASSSPGTNTEAFF.

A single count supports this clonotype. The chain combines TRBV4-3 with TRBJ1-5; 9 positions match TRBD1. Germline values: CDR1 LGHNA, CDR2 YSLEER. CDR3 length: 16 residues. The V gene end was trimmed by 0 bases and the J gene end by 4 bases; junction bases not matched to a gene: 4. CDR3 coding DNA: TGCGCCAGCAGCCAAGAGGGGGGGACAGGGAATCAGCCCCAGCATTTT. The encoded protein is CASSQEGGTGNQPQHF.

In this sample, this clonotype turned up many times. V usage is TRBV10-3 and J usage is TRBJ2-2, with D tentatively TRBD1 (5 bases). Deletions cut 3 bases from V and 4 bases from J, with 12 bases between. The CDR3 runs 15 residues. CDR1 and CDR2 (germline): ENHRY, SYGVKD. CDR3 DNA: TGTGCCATCAGTGAACCAGGGCGAAGCACCGGGGAGCTGTTTTTT. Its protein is CAISEPGRSTGELFF.

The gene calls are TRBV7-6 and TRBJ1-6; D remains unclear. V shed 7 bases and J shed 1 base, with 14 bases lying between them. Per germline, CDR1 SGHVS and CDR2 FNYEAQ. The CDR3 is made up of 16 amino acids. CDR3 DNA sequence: TGTGCCAGCAACCTGCGATCCGGGTCCTATAATTCACCCCTCCACTTT. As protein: CASNLRSGSYNSPLHF.

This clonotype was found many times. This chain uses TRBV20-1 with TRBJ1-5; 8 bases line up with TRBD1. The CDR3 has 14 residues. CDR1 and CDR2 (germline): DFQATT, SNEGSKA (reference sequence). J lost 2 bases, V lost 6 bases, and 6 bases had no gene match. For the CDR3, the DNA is TGCAGTGCCTATGGACAGGGAGGCAATCAGCCCCAGCATTTT. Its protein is CSAYGQGGNQPQHF.

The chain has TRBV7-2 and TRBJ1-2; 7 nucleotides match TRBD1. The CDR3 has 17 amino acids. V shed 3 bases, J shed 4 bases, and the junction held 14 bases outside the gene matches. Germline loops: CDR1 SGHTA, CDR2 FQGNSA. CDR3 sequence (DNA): TGTGCCAGCAGCTTGGCAATCTCAGGGGGGGGTAGCTATGGCTACACCTTC. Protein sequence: CASSLAISGGGSYGYTF.

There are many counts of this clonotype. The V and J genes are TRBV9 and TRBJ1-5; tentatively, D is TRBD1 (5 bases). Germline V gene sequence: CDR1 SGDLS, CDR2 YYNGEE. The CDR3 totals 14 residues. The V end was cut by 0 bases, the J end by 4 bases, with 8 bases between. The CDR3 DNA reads TGTGCCAGCAGCGTAGGGGCAGGGAATCAGCCCCAGCATTTT. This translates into CASSVGAGNQPQHF.